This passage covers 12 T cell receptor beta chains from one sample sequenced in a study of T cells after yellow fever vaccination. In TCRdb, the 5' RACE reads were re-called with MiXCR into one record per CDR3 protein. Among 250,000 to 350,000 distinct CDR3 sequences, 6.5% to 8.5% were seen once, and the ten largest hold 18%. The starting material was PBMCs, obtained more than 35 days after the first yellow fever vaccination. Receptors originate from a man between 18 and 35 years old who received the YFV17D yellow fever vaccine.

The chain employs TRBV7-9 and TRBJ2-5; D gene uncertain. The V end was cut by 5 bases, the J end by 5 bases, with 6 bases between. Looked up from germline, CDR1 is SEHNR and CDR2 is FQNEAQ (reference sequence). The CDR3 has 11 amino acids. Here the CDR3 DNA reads TGTGCCAGCAGCGAGCCCGAGACCCAGTACTTC. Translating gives CASSEPETQYF.

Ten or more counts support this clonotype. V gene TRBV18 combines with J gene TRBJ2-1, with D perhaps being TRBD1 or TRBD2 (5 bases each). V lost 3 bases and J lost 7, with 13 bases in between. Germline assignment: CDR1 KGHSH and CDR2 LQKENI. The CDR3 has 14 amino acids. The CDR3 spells CASSPGTDMNEQFF. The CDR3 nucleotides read TGTGCCAGCTCACCTGGGACGGACATGAATGAGCAGTTCTTC.

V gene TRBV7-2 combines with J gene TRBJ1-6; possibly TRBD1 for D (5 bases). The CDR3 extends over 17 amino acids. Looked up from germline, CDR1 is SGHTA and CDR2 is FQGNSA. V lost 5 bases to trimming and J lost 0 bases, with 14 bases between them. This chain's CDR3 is CASSPTAMSSYNSPLHF. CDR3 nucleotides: TGTGCCAGCAGCCCGACAGCCATGAGCTCCTATAATTCACCCCTCCACTTT.

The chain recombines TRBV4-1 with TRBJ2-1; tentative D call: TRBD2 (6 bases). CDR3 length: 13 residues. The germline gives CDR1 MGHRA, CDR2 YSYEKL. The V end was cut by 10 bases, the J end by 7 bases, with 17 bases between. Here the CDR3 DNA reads TGCGCCACCGGGGGTGGCATTCAGAATGAGCAGTTCTTC. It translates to CATGGGIQNEQFF.

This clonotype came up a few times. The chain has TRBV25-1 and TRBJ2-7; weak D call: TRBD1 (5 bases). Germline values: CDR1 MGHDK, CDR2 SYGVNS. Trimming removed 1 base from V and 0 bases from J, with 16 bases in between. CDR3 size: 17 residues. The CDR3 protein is CASSESLGDFRSYEQYF. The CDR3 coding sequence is TGTGCCAGCAGTGAATCATTAGGGGATTTTCGCTCCTACGAGCAGTACTTC.

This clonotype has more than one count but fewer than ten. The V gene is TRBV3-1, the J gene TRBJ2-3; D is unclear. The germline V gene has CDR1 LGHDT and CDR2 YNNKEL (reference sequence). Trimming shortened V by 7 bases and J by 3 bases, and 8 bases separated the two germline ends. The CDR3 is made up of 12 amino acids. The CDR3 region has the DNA TGTGCCAGCATTGGGATGACAGATACGCAGTATTTT. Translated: CASIGMTDTQYF.

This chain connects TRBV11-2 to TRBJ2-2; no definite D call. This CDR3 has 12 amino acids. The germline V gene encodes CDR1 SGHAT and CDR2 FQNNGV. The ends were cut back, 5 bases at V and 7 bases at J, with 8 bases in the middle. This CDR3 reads CASSVTSGELFF. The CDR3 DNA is TGTGCCAGCAGCGTTACGAGCGGGGAGCTGTTTTTT.

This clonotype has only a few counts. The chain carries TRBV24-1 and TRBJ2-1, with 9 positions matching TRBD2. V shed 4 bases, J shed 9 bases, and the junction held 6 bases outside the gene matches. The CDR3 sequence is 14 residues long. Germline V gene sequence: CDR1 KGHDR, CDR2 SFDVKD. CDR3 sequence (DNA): TGTGCCACCAGTGAAGGCGGGGGGGTGCCTGAGCAGTTCTTC. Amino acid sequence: CATSEGGGVPEQFF.

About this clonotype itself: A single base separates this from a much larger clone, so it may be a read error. The CDR3 nucleotides read TGCAGTGCCAGTCCTTGGGACCGCGATCAAAAGACCCAGTACTTC. This codes for CSASPWDRDQKTQYF. The chain is built from TRBV20-1 and TRBJ2-5, with D perhaps given as TRBD1 or TRBD2 (5 bases each). The CDR3 covers 15 residues. The V gene's germline CDR1 is DFQATT and CDR2 SNEGSKA (reference sequence). Trimming took off 6 bases at V and 6 bases at J, with 23 bases between the two ends.

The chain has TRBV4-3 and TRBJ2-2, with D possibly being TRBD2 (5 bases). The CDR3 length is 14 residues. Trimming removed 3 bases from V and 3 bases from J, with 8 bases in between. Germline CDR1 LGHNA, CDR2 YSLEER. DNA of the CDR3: TGCGCCAGCAGCCAGGCGGGCTACACCGGGGAGCTGTTTTTT. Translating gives CASSQAGYTGELFF.

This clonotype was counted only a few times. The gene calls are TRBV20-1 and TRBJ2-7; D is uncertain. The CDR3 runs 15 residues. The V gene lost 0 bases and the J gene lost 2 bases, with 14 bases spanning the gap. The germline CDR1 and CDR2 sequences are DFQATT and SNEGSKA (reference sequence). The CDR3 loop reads CSARDPVVRPYEQYV. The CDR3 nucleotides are TGCAGTGCTAGAGATCCCGTTGTTCGCCCCTACGAGCAGTACGTC.

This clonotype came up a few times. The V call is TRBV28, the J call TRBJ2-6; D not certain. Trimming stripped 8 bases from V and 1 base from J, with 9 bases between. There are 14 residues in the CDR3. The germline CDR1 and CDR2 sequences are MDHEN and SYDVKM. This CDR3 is CASLRFSGANVLTF. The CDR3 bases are TGTGCCAGCCTCAGGTTTTCTGGGGCCAACGTCCTGACTTTC. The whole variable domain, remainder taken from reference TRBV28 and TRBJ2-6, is DVKVTQSSRYLVKRTGEKVFLECVQDMDHENMFWYRQDPGLGLRLIYFSYDVKMKEKGDIPEGYSVSREKKERFSLILESASTNQTSMYLCASLRFSGANVLTFGAGSRLTVL.